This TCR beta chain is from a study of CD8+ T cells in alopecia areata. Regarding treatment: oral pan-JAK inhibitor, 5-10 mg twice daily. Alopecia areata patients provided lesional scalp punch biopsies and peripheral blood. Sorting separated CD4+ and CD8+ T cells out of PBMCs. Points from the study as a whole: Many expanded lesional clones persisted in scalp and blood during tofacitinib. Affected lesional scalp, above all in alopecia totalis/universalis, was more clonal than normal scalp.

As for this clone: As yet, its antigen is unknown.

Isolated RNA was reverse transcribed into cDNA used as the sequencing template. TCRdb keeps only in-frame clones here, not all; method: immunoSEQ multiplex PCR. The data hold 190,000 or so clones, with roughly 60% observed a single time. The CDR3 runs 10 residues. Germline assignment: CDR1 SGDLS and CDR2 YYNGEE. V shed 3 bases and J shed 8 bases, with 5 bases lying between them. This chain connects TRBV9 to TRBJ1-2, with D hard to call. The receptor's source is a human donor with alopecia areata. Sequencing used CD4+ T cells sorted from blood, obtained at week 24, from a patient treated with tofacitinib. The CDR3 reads CASSGEGYTF. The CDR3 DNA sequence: TGTGCCAGCAGCGGCGAAGGCTACACCTTC. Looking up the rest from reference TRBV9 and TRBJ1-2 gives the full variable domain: DSGVTQTPKHLITATGQRVTLRCSPRSGDLSVYWYQQSLDQGLQFLIQYYNGEERAKGNILERFSAQQFPDLHSELNLSSLELGDSALYFCASSGEGYTFGSGTRLTVV.